The 3 T cell receptor beta chains below come from one sample, sequenced in a study of T cell responses to AZD1222 COVID-19 vaccine. Assay: immunoSEQ multiplex PCR; the TCRdb copy retains only in-frame clones and omits some. The top ten clones hold roughly 4.5% of a sample with over 150,000 clones, roughly nine tenths of them seen once. The sequenced sample was peripheral blood, obtained on day 0 of MenACWY control vaccination. The receptors were sampled from an adult in good health.

The chain uses TRBV7-9 and TRBJ1-1; possibly TRBD1 for D (5 bases). The CDR3 runs to 14 residues. Trimming removed 4 bases from V and 3 bases from J, with 12 bases in between. From germline, CDR1 is SEHNR and CDR2 FQNEAQ (reference sequence). CDR3 sequence: CASSSRRGDTEAFF. The CDR3 coding sequence is TGTGCCAGCAGCTCTCGACGGGGGGACACTGAAGCTTTCTTT.

The V call is TRBV6-5, the J call TRBJ2-3, with D perhaps matching TRBD1 (6 bases). The CDR3 is made up of 13 amino acids. Trimming cost V 6 bases and J 5 bases, with 12 bases left between them. Germline CDR1 MNHEY, CDR2 SVGAGI. CDR3 protein: CASRIQGGDTQYF. The CDR3 DNA follows: TGTGCCAGCAGGATACAGGGCGGAGATACGCAGTATTTT.

The J gene is TRBJ1-5, the V gene TRBV6-2 or TRBV6-3; 8 positions match TRBD1. This CDR3 region has 16 residues. The V gene end was trimmed by 6 bases and the J gene end by 5 bases; junction bases not matched to a gene: 12. The germline gives CDR1 MNHEY, CDR2 SVGEGT. CDR3 amino acids: CASSGTGSLWYQPQHF. The CDR3 DNA follows: TGTGCCAGCAGCGGGACAGGATCTCTCTGGTATCAGCCCCAGCATTTT.